This T cell receptor beta chain was documented in a study of blood T cell repertoires in COVID-19. Study information: Spain, Italy and the United States supplied samples that represented acute and convalescent COVID-19. Sources were T cells, B-cell-depleted T cells, or PBMCs; the material itself was cDNA or gDNA.

Seattle's enrolled individuals joined amid active infection and were then monitored longitudinally. CDR1 SGHTA and CDR2 FQGNSA come from the germline V gene. The CDR3 consists of 15 residues. In the original analysis: Scientists estimated how many nucleated cells there were by amplifying reference gene primers. TCRdb's copy holds only in-frame clones and misses some; the assay was immunoSEQ multiplex PCR. V, J and clone size are those of that table, while D and trimming were read from the DNA. The repertoire holds nearly 350,000 clones, with about nine tenths as singletons. Comments on this clone: One junction end disagrees with the germline gene, perhaps due to a read error.

This receptor was obtained from a woman in her 70s with COVID-19, enrolled during active disease. The chain recombines TRBV7-2 with TRBJ2-3; D perhaps matches TRBD1 (8 bases). Source material: peripheral blood. The CDR3 DNA is TGTGCCAGCAGCTTAAGGGGACCGGACAGGGCGGGGGCCCTTTTT. Translated, it gives CASSLRGPDRAGALF.